This T cell receptor (beta chain) was recovered during a study of T cell repertoires in cytomegalovirus infection (dated by TCRdb to 2018 to 2020). In the study overall: Because public TCR beta signatures pointed to carriage of CMV infection together with the matching HLA type, the HLA type of each donor mattered for the analysis.

The CDR3 starts with the cysteine, ends with the phenylalanine, and has 14 residues. Only CDR3 DNA is held: 42 bases, read in frame from base 1. V is shortened by 0 bases, J by 4 bases, and the region joining them spans 10 bases. The germline V gene sets CDR1 to SGHTA and CDR2 to FQGNSA. This sample was sequenced with an Illumina HiSeq 1500. TCRdb ran its own pipeline on the public reads, namely fastp trimming at Q25 and MiXCR clone calling, and kept in-frame beta chains. Each entry is one CDR3 protein sequence, shown with its most common DNA and genes. This sample is represented by about 330,000 distinct CDR3 sequences; 9% to 9.5% of them were singletons. Of the sample, around 4.5% is held by the ten largest clones. Concerning this clonotype itself: No antigen is known for it. No base qualities exist here, and no much larger clone lies one base off it.

Overall results and qualifications from the work: The ex vivo response was dominated by HLA-C-restricted CMV-specific TCR beta clonotypes, and the single most frequent clonotype in two of eight donors was supplied by these HLA-C-restricted clonotypes. Cumulative frequency of public TCR beta family members discriminated carriers of CMV infection plus the relevant HLA type in this cohort and an independent approximately 360-donor cohort.

This sequence uses TRBV7-2 and TRBJ2-7; TRBD1 is a possible D gene, resting on 5 matching bases. What was sequenced was PBMCs. The TCR originated in a human donor in good health (CMV status not recorded). Some clones in this sample may be carry-over from other donors' samples. The DNA reads as follows: TGTGCCAGCAGCTTAGCCTCAGGGATATACGAGCAGTACTTC. The encoded protein is CASSLASGIYEQYF.